The 9 T cell receptor beta chains presented below share a single source sample, sequenced in a study of OX40 agonist ivuxolimab in advanced cancers. Sequencing was performed with immunoSEQ multiplex PCR; in TCRdb, only in-frame clones are kept and a portion is missing. Among tens of thousands of clones listed, approximately 86% were seen once. Sequencing used CD4+ or CD8+ T cells sorted from blood, obtained in a trial of the OX40 agonist ivuxolimab. These receptors came from an adult with an advanced solid tumor such as melanoma, head and neck, liver or kidney cancer.

This sequence joins TRBV28 and TRBJ2-7; 12 bases line up with TRBD2. Germline V gives CDR1 MDHEN, CDR2 SYDVKM. The CDR3 is made up of 14 amino acids. Germline trimming cut 5 bases from V and 3 bases from J; bases unmatched to any gene: 2. The CDR3 sequence is CASSTSGGFYEQYF. CDR3 sequence (DNA): TGTGCCAGCAGTACTAGCGGGGGGTTCTACGAGCAGTACTTC.

The rearrangement joins TRBV27 to TRBJ2-4; maybe TRBD2 (5 bases). Trimming pared 5 bases from V and 6 bases from J, leaving 14 bases between. The germline gives CDR1 MNHEY, CDR2 SMNVEV (reference sequence). The CDR3 consists of 14 residues. CDR3 in DNA: TGTGCCAGCAGTCGGGGTCCAGCCTTAAACATTCAGTACTTC. The encoded protein is CASSRGPALNIQYF.

The chain employs TRBV7-3 and TRBJ1-1, with D perhaps TRBD1 (6 bases). The CDR3 totals 15 residues. CDR1 is SGHTA and CDR2 is FQGTGA in the germline V gene. Trimming removed 5 bases from V and 4 bases from J, with 17 bases in between. CDR3 nucleotide sequence: TGTGCCAGCAGCCCCCGGGGTGGGGGCGTCACTGAAGCTTTCTTT. Amino acid sequence: CASSPRGGGVTEAFF. Filled out from reference TRBV7-3 and TRBJ1-1, the complete variable domain reads GAGVSQTPSNKVTEKGKYVELRCDPISGHTALYWYRQSLGQGPEFLIYFQGTGAADDSGLPNDRFFAVRPEGSVSTLKIQRTERGDSAVYLCASSPRGGGVTEAFFGQGTRLTVV.

This chain connects TRBV5-1 to TRBJ2-7, with D possibly TRBD2 on 7 matching bases. Trimming cost V 6 bases and J 5 bases, with 18 bases left between them. This CDR3 contains 14 residues. Germline V gene lookup returns CDR1 SGHRS and CDR2 YFSETQ. The CDR3 sequence is CASTDTGGTDEQYF. The CDR3 DNA reads as TGCGCCAGCACTGATACGGGGGGCACCGACGAGCAGTACTTC. The full variable domain, completed using reference TRBV5-1 and TRBJ2-7, is KAGVTQTPRYLIKTRGQQVTLSCSPISGHRSVSWYQQTPGQGLQFLFEYFSETQRNKGNFPGRFSGRQFSNSRSEMNVSTLELGDSALYLCASTDTGGTDEQYFGPGTRLTVT.

The rearrangement links TRBV19 to TRBJ1-5, with D tentatively TRBD1 (6 bases). Trimming shortened V by 5 bases and J by 2 bases, and 16 bases separated the two germline ends. The CDR3 spans 16 residues. CDR1 is LNHDA, CDR2 SQIVND, per germline (reference sequence). CDR3 in amino acids: CASSPGGAKGNQPQHF. In DNA form, the CDR3 reads TGTGCCAGTAGTCCGGGGGGGGCTAAGGGCAATCAGCCCCAGCATTTT.

The chain joins TRBV29-1 to TRBJ2-5; D is possibly TRBD1 or TRBD2 (5 bases each). Germline CDR1 SQVTM, CDR2 ANQGSEA. There are 15 residues in the CDR3. V gave up 7 bases and J gave up 2 bases, with 20 bases separating them. In DNA, the CDR3 is TGCAGCGCTCGACGGGGCCAAAGCGTACAAGAGACCCAGTACTTC. Translating gives CSARRGQSVQETQYF.

The chain joins TRBV28 to TRBJ1-4; 11 positions agree with TRBD1. With V trimmed by 5 bases and J by 7 bases, 6 bases remained unmatched. This CDR3 is 15 amino acids long. Germline assignment: CDR1 MDHEN and CDR2 SYDVKM. The CDR3 sequence is CASSLTGTGGEKLFF. DNA for the CDR3: TGTGCCAGCAGTCTAACCGGGACAGGGGGTGAAAAACTGTTTTTT. Using reference TRBV28 and TRBJ1-4 for the parts outside the CDR3, the full variable domain is DVKVTQSSRYLVKRTGEKVFLECVQDMDHENMFWYRQDPGLGLRLIYFSYDVKMKEKGDIPEGYSVSREKKERFSLILESASTNQTSMYLCASSLTGTGGEKLFFGSGTQLSVL.

The J gene is TRBJ2-1, the V gene TRBV30; TRBD1 agrees at 7 bases. CDR1 GTSNPN and CDR2 SVGIG come from the germline V gene (reference sequence). The CDR3 contains 16 residues. Trimming removed 3 bases from V and 6 bases from J; junction bases left unmatched: 14. The CDR3 spells CAWSAPQQTGRNEQFF. DNA for the CDR3: TGTGCCTGGAGCGCCCCCCAACAGACAGGGCGCAATGAGCAGTTCTTC.

V gene TRBV28 combines with J gene TRBJ1-1; D uncertain. In germline, CDR1 is MDHEN, CDR2 SYDVKM. The CDR3 is 15 residues long. V dropped 5 bases and J dropped 1 base, with 14 bases sitting between them. The CDR3 sequence: CASSTAWAGNTEAFF. In nucleotides, the CDR3 is TGTGCCAGCAGTACTGCGTGGGCAGGGAACACTGAAGCTTTCTTT.